A selection of T cell receptor beta chains follows, all from one sample in a study of blood T cell repertoires in COVID-19. Repertoires were generated with immunoSEQ multiplex PCR, while TCRdb's copy carries only in-frame clones and drops some. The table records about 350,000 clones, 88% of them present only once. What was sequenced was peripheral blood. The receptor source for this set is a woman aged 70-85 years with COVID-19, enrolled during active disease. CDR3s include the opening cysteine and the closing phenylalanine or tryptophan. A D gene is named only where the DNA matches it firmly. The size entry is marked missing in some rows and otherwise reads once, few, many or a size class.

V gene	J gene	clone size	D gene	CDR3 protein	CDR3 DNA
TRBV24-1	TRBJ2-7	NA	TRBD1	CATGDRESHEQYF	TGTGCCACCGGGGACAGGGAGTCCCACGAGCAGTACTTC
TRBV5-4	TRBJ2-6	NA	NA	CASSLEGQVLSGANVLTF	TGTGCCAGCAGCTTGGAAGGACAAGTCCTCTCTGGGGCCAACGTCCTGACTTTC
TRBV5-1	TRBJ1-2	NA	TRBD1	CASSEQGANYGYTF	TGCGCCAGCAGCGAACAGGGGGCTAACTATGGCTACACCTTC
TRBV5-6	TRBJ2-7	NA	NA	CASSRGHSSYEQYF	TGTGCCAGCAGCAGAGGACATAGCTCCTACGAGCAGTACTTC
TRBV2	TRBJ1-1	NA	TRBD1	CASRPLDRGGAFF	TGTGCCAGCAGGCCCCTGGACAGGGGGGGGGCTTTCTTT
TRBV7-2	TRBJ2-7	once	TRBD1	CASSSRQGSEQYF	TGTGCCAGCAGCTCCCGACAGGGCAGCGAGCAGTACTTC
TRBV24-1	TRBJ1-5	NA	NA	CATSESNNQPQHF	TGTGCCACCAGTGAGAGTAACAATCAGCCCCAGCATTTT
TRBV2	TRBJ2-3	NA	TRBD1	CASGDRGLRDTQYF	TGTGCCAGCGGCGACAGGGGGCTACGAGATACGCAGTATTTT
TRBV2	TRBJ2-6	NA	NA	CASSAQGSTGANVLTF	TGTGCCAGCAGTGCACAGGGATCTACTGGGGCCAACGTCCTGACTTTC
TRBV6-5	TRBJ2-1	NA	TRBD2	CASRRAGGSQNEQFF	TGTGCCAGCAGACGAGCGGGGGGGTCTCAGAATGAGCAGTTCTTC
TRBV19	TRBJ2-7	NA	TRBD1	CASSIVGTGIGEQYF	TGTGCCAGTAGTATAGTAGGGACAGGGATTGGCGAGCAGTACTTC
TRBV24-1	TRBJ2-5	NA	NA	CATSALTGIQETQYF	TGTGCCACCAGTGCTTTGACCGGGATCCAAGAGACCCAGTACTTC
TRBV27	TRBJ1-2	NA	TRBD1	CASSPRTGSNGYTF	TGTGCCAGCAGCCCGAGGACAGGGTCGAATGGCTACACCTTC
TRBV10-3	TRBJ1-1	NA	NA	CAISGQVDNTEAFF	TGTGCCATCAGTGGGCAGGTTGACAACACTGAAGCTTTCTTT
TRBV5-1	TRBJ2-1	NA	NA	CASSLGGGASYNEQFF	TGCGCCAGCAGCTTGGGAGGGGGTGCGTCCTACAATGAGCAGTTCTTC
TRBV11-2	TRBJ1-1	once	TRBD1	CASSSGPGTGFYEAFF	TGTGCCAGCAGTTCCGGGCCCGGGACAGGGTTCTATGAAGCTTTCTTT
TRBV28	TRBJ1-6	NA	NA	CASIPRNWGRSPLHF	TGTGCCAGCATTCCCCGAAACTGGGGGCGGTCACCCCTCCACTTT
TRBV12-3/TRBV12-4	TRBJ2-3	NA	NA	CASSLTSTDTQYF	TGTGCCAGCAGTTTAACTAGCACAGATACGCAGTATTTT
TRBV5-1	TRBJ1-2	NA	NA	CASSQDRGGYTF	TGCGCCAGCAGCCAAGACCGGGGGGGCTACACCTTC
TRBV6-5	TRBJ1-5	NA	NA	CASSTGNGNQPQHF	TGTGCCAGCTCCACAGGGAACGGCAATCAGCCCCAGCATTTT
TRBV11-1	TRBJ2-3	NA	NA	CASSLGGVGDTQYF	TGTGCCAGCAGCTTAGGGGGGGTTGGGGATACGCAGTATTTT
TRBV4-2	TRBJ2-4	NA	TRBD1	CASSQDYLDRVGAKNIQYF	TGTGCCAGCAGCCAAGACTATCTGGACAGGGTGGGAGCCAAAAACATTCAGTACTTC
TRBV12-3/TRBV12-4	TRBJ2-4	NA	TRBD1	CASSTGQGNIQYF	TGTGCCAGCAGCACGGGACAGGGGAACATTCAGTACTTC
TRBV2	TRBJ1-6	NA	TRBD1	CASSSTGGSYNSPLHF	TGTGCCAGCAGCTCGACAGGGGGCTCCTATAATTCACCCCTCCACTTT
TRBV6-5	TRBJ1-4	NA	NA	CASSSVGGENEKLFF	TGTGCCAGCAGTTCCGTCGGGGGTGAGAATGAAAAACTGTTTTTT
TRBV4-1	TRBJ2-1	NA	NA	CASSQEGELEQFF	TGCGCCAGCAGCCAAGAAGGGGAACTTGAGCAGTTCTTC
TRBV11-2	TRBJ2-3	NA	TRBD2	CASSPSPSSGRSDTQYF	TGTGCCAGCAGCCCGTCCCCGAGTAGCGGGAGGTCAGATACGCAGTATTTT
TRBV24-1	TRBJ2-5	once	TRBD2	CATSVGRGGLETQYF	TGTGCCACCAGTGTGGGACGGGGGGGCCTTGAGACCCAGTACTTC
TRBV6-5	TRBJ1-1	NA	TRBD1	CASSNTRLRGTEAFF	TGTGCCAGCAGCAACACCCGGCTCAGGGGGACTGAAGCTTTCTTT
TRBV5-1	TRBJ2-1	NA	NA	CASSLQPGLKNEQFF	TGCGCCAGCAGCTTACAGCCGGGACTCAAAAATGAGCAGTTCTTC
TRBV18	TRBJ1-2	NA	TRBD1	CASAKQGNYGYTF	TGTGCCAGCGCGAAACAGGGGAACTATGGCTACACCTTC
TRBV24-1	TRBJ1-1	NA	NA	CATSDSHYTEAFF	TGTGCCACCAGTGATTCCCATTACACTGAAGCTTTCTTT
TRBV10-1	TRBJ2-2	NA	NA	CASRVQQNTGELFF	TGCGCCAGCAGAGTCCAACAGAACACCGGGGAGCTGTTTTTT
TRBV6-2/TRBV6-3	TRBJ1-5	once	NA	CASSSSRGQMNQPQHF	TGTGCCAGCAGTTCGTCCCGGGGACAAATGAATCAGCCCCAGCATTTT
TRBV30	TRBJ2-6	few	NA	CAWSWGDGANVLTF	TGTGCCTGGAGTTGGGGGGATGGGGCCAACGTCCTGACTTTC
TRBV2	TRBJ1-2	NA	NA	CASSDDKPGYTF	TGTGCCAGCAGTGATGATAAGCCCGGCTACACCTTC
TRBV30	TRBJ1-2	NA	NA	CAWSHPGAANYGYTF	TGTGCCTGGAGTCACCCAGGGGCAGCTAACTATGGCTACACCTTC
TRBV7-9	TRBJ2-7	NA	TRBD2	CASSPPRGTTLHEQYF	TGTGCCAGCAGCCCCCCACGAGGGACTACCTTACACGAGCAGTACTTC
TRBV28	TRBJ1-2	NA	NA	CASSPVGDDYGYTF	TGTGCCAGCAGTCCAGTAGGGGATGACTATGGCTACACCTTC
TRBV5-1	TRBJ2-1	NA	NA	CASSLTGLYEQFF	TGCGCCAGCAGCCTAACAGGGTTGTATGAGCAGTTCTTC
TRBV18	TRBJ1-5	NA	NA	CASSPPGGHQPQHF	TGTGCCAGCTCACCTCCCGGGGGGCATCAGCCCCAGCATTTT
TRBV12-3/TRBV12-4	TRBJ2-1	few	TRBD1	CASKKGAVNEQFF	TGTGCCAGTAAAAAGGGGGCGGTCAATGAGCAGTTCTTC
TRBV5-1	TRBJ1-3	NA	NA	CASSLVGGAGNTIYF	TGCGCCAGCAGCTTGGTCGGGGGAGCTGGAAACACCATATATTTT
TRBV10-2	TRBJ1-5	NA	NA	CASSDGGVGNQPQHF	TGCGCCAGCAGTGATGGGGGGGTCGGCAATCAGCCCCAGCATTTT
TRBV30	TRBJ2-3	NA	TRBD1	CAWSPRDRGPDTQYF	TGTGCCTGGAGTCCCCGGGACAGGGGGCCAGATACGCAGTATTTT
TRBV10-3	TRBJ1-1	NA	NA	CAIRSQVNTEAFF	TGTGCCATCCGTAGTCAAGTGAACACTGAAGCTTTCTTT
TRBV19	TRBJ1-2	few	NA	CASSMRQVYGYTF	TGTGCCAGTAGTATGAGACAGGTCTATGGCTACACCTTC
TRBV7-2	TRBJ2-2	NA	TRBD1	CASSLAPRDRGRSAGELFF	TGTGCCAGCAGCTTAGCCCCTCGGGACAGGGGAAGATCAGCCGGGGAGCTGTTTTTT
TRBV11-2	TRBJ2-7	NA	TRBD2	CASSRGLDAYEQYF	TGTGCCAGCAGCCGCGGACTAGACGCCTACGAGCAGTACTTC
TRBV6-5	TRBJ2-7	few	TRBD2	CASRRTSGGSQYF	TGTGCCAGCAGACGGACTAGCGGGGGGTCTCAGTACTTC
TRBV6-5	TRBJ1-2	NA	NA	CASRIEDRIIGYTF	TGTGCCAGCAGAATTGAAGACAGGATTATCGGCTACACCTTC